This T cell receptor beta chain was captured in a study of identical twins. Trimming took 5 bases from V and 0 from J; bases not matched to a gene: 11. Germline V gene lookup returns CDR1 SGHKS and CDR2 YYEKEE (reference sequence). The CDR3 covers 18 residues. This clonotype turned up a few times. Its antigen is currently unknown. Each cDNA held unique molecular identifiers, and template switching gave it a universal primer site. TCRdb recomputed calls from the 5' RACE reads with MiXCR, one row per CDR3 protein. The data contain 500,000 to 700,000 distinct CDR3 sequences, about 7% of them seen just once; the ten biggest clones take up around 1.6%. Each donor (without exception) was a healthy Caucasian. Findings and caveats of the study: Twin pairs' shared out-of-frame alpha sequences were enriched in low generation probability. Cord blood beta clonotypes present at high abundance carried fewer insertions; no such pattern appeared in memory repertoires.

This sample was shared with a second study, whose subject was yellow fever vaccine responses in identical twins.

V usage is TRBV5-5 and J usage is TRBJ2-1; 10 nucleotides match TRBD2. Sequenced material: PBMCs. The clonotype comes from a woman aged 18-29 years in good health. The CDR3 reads CASRWSSGGPPSYNEQFF. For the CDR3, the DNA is TGTGCCAGCAGATGGTCTAGCGGGGGCCCCCCCTCCTACAATGAGCAGTTCTTC.